The 8 T cell receptor beta chains given below trace back to one sample, sequenced in a study of blood T cell repertoires in COVID-19. Generated by immunoSEQ multiplex PCR, the TCRdb table keeps only in-frame clones and is missing some. The sample consists of approximately 82,000 clones, 82% of them appearing once. Sequenced: peripheral blood. The source of these receptors is a man aged 45 to 65 with active or convalescent COVID-19.

The rearrangement links TRBV7-6 to TRBJ1-3, with D possibly matching TRBD1 (6 bases). Germline V CDR1 and CDR2: SGHVS, FNYEAQ. Trimming cost V 4 bases and J 2 bases, with 12 bases left between them. This CDR3 region has 15 residues. The CDR3 DNA is TGTGCCAGCAGCTCAGGAGGGGGGGCTGGAAACACCATATATTTT. It translates to CASSSGGGAGNTIYF.

This clone was observed a few times. This chain uses TRBV5-1 with TRBJ2-5, with TRBD2 matching 9 bases. Germline V gene data show CDR1 as SGHRS and CDR2 as YFSETQ. Trimming removed 7 bases from V and 5 bases from J; junction bases left unmatched: 12. The CDR3 length is 15 residues. The CDR3 here is CASSQGAGGVETQYF. In nucleotides, the CDR3 is TGCGCCAGCTCTCAGGGAGCGGGGGGAGTGGAGACCCAGTACTTC.

This chain joins TRBV11-2 and TRBJ1-1; 7 bases are a match to TRBD1. Germline CDR1 is SGHAT and CDR2 is FQNNGV. V gave up 6 bases and J gave up 11 bases; unmatched junction bases: 12. CDR3 length equals 13 residues. Written as DNA, the CDR3 is TGTGCCAGCAGAAGGGGGCGCGTCAGTGTGGCTTTCTTT. Residues: CASRRGRVSVAFF.

CDR3 amino acids: CASSLEWGLETQYF. CDR3 DNA: TGTGCCAGCAGCTTAGAATGGGGGCTAGAGACCCAGTACTTC. The chain couples TRBV7-8 to TRBJ2-5; D may be TRBD1 (6 bases). V was cut by 1 base and J by 4 bases, with 10 bases left in between. The CDR3 is made up of 14 amino acids. CDR1 is SGHVS, CDR2 FQNEAQ, per germline.

The V gene is TRBV29-1, the J gene TRBJ1-6, with TRBD1 identical over 7 bases. The CDR3 has 15 residues. With V trimmed by 7 bases and J by 8 bases, 14 bases remained unmatched. CDR1 and CDR2 from the germline V gene are SQVTM and ANQGSEA. CDR3 DNA: TGCAGCGCCCGGACAGGCCCCGCGCAGGATTCACCCCTCCACTTT. It codes for CSARTGPAQDSPLHF.

The V gene is TRBV9, the J gene TRBJ2-3; 10 bases are shared with TRBD2. Germline V gene sequence: CDR1 SGDLS, CDR2 YYNGEE. Unmatched junction bases numbered 6, after V lost 0 bases and J lost 5 bases. The CDR3 has 16 amino acids. The CDR3: CASSVGDSGGLDTQYF. CDR3 nucleotide sequence: TGTGCCAGCAGCGTAGGGGATAGCGGGGGGTTAGATACGCAGTATTTT.

This chain joins TRBV6-5 and TRBJ1-1, with 7 bases matching TRBD1. J lost 5 bases, V lost 7 bases, and 10 bases had no gene match. Germline CDR1 MNHEY, CDR2 SVGAGI. The CDR3 covers 14 residues. The CDR3 is CASIRTGRRTEAFF. The CDR3 region has the DNA TGTGCCAGCATCCGGACAGGCCGAAGAACTGAAGCTTTCTTT.

This clone was seen a handful of times. This chain joins TRBV11-2 and TRBJ1-6; TRBD1 aligns across 7 bases. With 1 base clipped from V and 10 bases from J, the junction kept 4 bases outside the gene matches. Germline V CDR1 and CDR2: SGHAT, FQNNGV. This CDR3 region has 14 residues. The CDR3 protein is CASSLGQGGSPLHF. The CDR3 DNA reads TGTGCCAGCAGCTTAGGACAGGGTGGATCACCCCTCCACTTT.